These 10 T cell receptor beta chains were all obtained from the same sample, sequenced in a study of blood T cell repertoires in COVID-19. Clones were sequenced by immunoSEQ multiplex PCR, and TCRdb holds only the in-frame ones, with some missing. The sample carries around 230,000 clones, around 83% recorded once. Material: peripheral blood. All receptors derive from a man between 35 and 55 years old who had recovered from COVID-19.

The DNA of the CDR3 is TGTGCCAGCAGCCCCTATTCCCGCCGGGACAATCAGCCCCAGCATTTT. It yields the protein CASSPYSRRDNQPQHF. The chain is built from TRBV6-6 and TRBJ1-5, with D unresolved. Trimming cost V 6 bases and J 3 bases, with 18 bases left between them. Germline V lookup: CDR1 MNHNY, CDR2 SVGAGI (reference sequence). This CDR3 is built from 16 residues.

The gene calls are TRBV5-1 and TRBJ2-3, with 9 positions matching TRBD2. Germline V gene lookup returns CDR1 SGHRS and CDR2 YFSETQ. This CDR3 spans 14 amino acids. The junction had 4 bases not matched to a gene; V was cut back by 5 bases and J by 3 bases. The CDR3 DNA is TGCGCCAGCAGGAGCGGGGGGTTAACAGATACGCAGTATTTT. Its translation: CASRSGGLTDTQYF. The whole variable domain, remainder taken from reference TRBV5-1 and TRBJ2-3, is KAGVTQTPRYLIKTRGQQVTLSCSPISGHRSVSWYQQTPGQGLQFLFEYFSETQRNKGNFPGRFSGRQFSNSRSEMNVSTLELGDSALYLCASRSGGLTDTQYFGPGTRLTVL.

The chain has TRBV15 and TRBJ2-2; tentative D call: TRBD1 (5 bases). Trimming cost V 7 bases and J 2 bases, with 14 bases left between them. This CDR3 contains 15 residues. Germline V CDR1 and CDR2: LNHNV, YYDKDF (reference sequence). The CDR3 DNA reads as TGTGCCACCAACCCGGACACTTTCAACACCGGGGAGCTGTTTTTT. It codes for CATNPDTFNTGELFF.

The V gene is TRBV29-1, the J gene TRBJ2-1, with D hard to call. Trimming shortened V by 3 bases and J by 3 bases, and 6 bases separated the two germline ends. CDR1 is SQVTM and CDR2 is ANQGSEA in the germline V gene. This CDR3 comprises 12 residues. CDR3 nucleotides: TGCAGCGTTGACAGAAACTACAATGAGCAGTTCTTC. Protein product: CSVDRNYNEQFF.

This clone was recorded a few times. This rearrangement joins TRBV7-9 to TRBJ1-4; D possibly corresponds to TRBD1 (6 bases). V lost 3 bases, J lost 8 bases, and 13 bases lay in between. The CDR3 extends over 14 amino acids. CDR1 is SEHNR, CDR2 FQNEAQ, per germline (reference sequence). The CDR3 region is CASSLPRGGEKLFF. As DNA, the CDR3 is TGTGCCAGCAGCTTGCCAAGGGGGGGCGAAAAACTGTTTTTT.

This clone was picked up one time. The chain recombines TRBV19 with TRBJ1-1, with 7 positions matching TRBD1. Trimming removed 6 bases from V and 3 bases from J; junction bases left unmatched: 7. CDR1 LNHDA and CDR2 SQIVND come from the germline V gene (reference sequence). CDR3 size: 14 residues. The CDR3 DNA follows: TGTGCCAGTAGATCACAGGGGAAGGACACTGAAGCTTTCTTT. It is translated as CASRSQGKDTEAFF. Using reference TRBV19 and TRBJ1-1 for the parts outside the CDR3, the full variable domain is DGGITQSPKYLFRKEGQNVTLSCEQNLNHDAMYWYRQDPGQGLRLIYYSQIVNDFQKGDIAEGYSVSREKKESFPLTVTSAQKNPTAFYLCASRSQGKDTEAFFGQGTRLTVV.

This chain uses TRBV29-1 with TRBJ1-2; D not certain. Trimming left V 6 bases short and J 4 bases short, with 15 bases between. There are 13 residues in the CDR3. Germline CDR1 is SQVTM and CDR2 is ANQGSEA. DNA for the CDR3: TGCAGCGTCCTAGTCGCGGCCTCCTATGGCTACACCTTC. Its translation: CSVLVAASYGYTF.

This chain's CDR3 is CASSTTGTGQETQYF. For the CDR3, the DNA is TGTGCCAGCAGCACGACCGGGACAGGGCAAGAGACCCAGTACTTC. The chain joins TRBV7-2 to TRBJ2-5; 9 nucleotides match TRBD1. This CDR3 spans 15 amino acids. Germline CDR1 and CDR2: SGHTA and FQGNSA. J was trimmed by 2 bases and V by 5 bases; bases with no gene match: 6.

This clone has a single count. The chain combines TRBV7-9 with TRBJ2-3; D is perhaps TRBD1 (6 bases). This CDR3 is built from 13 residues. Germline-derived CDR1 and CDR2 are SEHNR and FQNEAQ (reference sequence). Deletions cut 1 base from V and 6 bases from J, with 8 bases between. CDR3 in DNA: TGTGCCAGCAGCTTAGACAGGGAGGATACGCAGTATTTT. It is translated as CASSLDREDTQYF.

This chain joins TRBV6-8 and TRBJ1-5; the D gene is possibly TRBD1 (5 bases). This CDR3 region has 16 residues. V gave up 2 bases and J gave up 5 bases, with 16 bases separating them. CDR1 and CDR2 (germline): MNHGY, SAAAGT. CDR3 sequence (DNA): TGTGCCAGCAGTTACCGCAGCAGGGTAGGGGATCAGCCCCAGCATTTT. It yields the protein CASSYRSRVGDQPQHF.